The next 28 T cell receptor beta chains were all read from a single sample in a study of OX40 agonist ivuxolimab in advanced cancers. Clones were sequenced by immunoSEQ multiplex PCR, and TCRdb holds only the in-frame ones, with some missing. The table records tens of thousands of clones, more than 85% of them present only once. This specimen was CD4+ or CD8+ T cells sorted from blood, taken in a trial of the OX40 agonist ivuxolimab. Source of these receptors: an adult with an advanced solid tumor such as melanoma, head and neck, liver or kidney cancer.

The table lists this clone with a count of one. The gene calls are TRBV7-3 and TRBJ2-2; TRBD2 matches at 8 bases. The CDR3 loop spans 14 amino acids. CDR1 is SGHTA, CDR2 FQGTGA, per germline. The V and J ends lost 4 bases and 6 bases, in that order; junction bases with no gene match: 4. This CDR3 is CASSSTGGAGELFF. The CDR3 nucleotides read TGTGCCAGCAGCTCCACGGGAGGGGCCGGGGAGCTGTTTTTT.

The rearrangement joins TRBV4-1 to TRBJ1-1; D unclear. Germline V gene lookup returns CDR1 MGHRA and CDR2 YSYEKL. This CDR3 spans 12 amino acids. Trimming shortened V by 3 bases and J by 7 bases, and 9 bases separated the two germline ends. Here the CDR3 reads CASSHSNYEAFF. The CDR3 DNA is TGCGCCAGCAGCCATTCGAATTATGAAGCTTTCTTT.

The chain employs TRBV4-1 and TRBJ2-1; D possibly corresponds to TRBD2 (6 bases). CDR1 MGHRA and CDR2 YSYEKL come from the germline V gene. The CDR3 extends over 14 amino acids. Trimming cost V 0 bases and J 8 bases, with 11 bases left between them. CDR3 region: CASSQDLWEDEQFF. CDR3 nucleotide sequence: TGCGCCAGCAGCCAAGATCTTTGGGAGGATGAGCAGTTCTTC.

CDR3 residues: CSARTGSDTEAFF. DNA of the CDR3: TGCAGCGCACGGACAGGGTCGGACACTGAAGCTTTCTTT. The chain couples TRBV29-1 to TRBJ1-1; 8 positions match TRBD1. The V gene's germline CDR1 is SQVTM and CDR2 ANQGSEA. Germline trimming cut 7 bases from V and 3 bases from J; bases unmatched to any gene: 7. This CDR3 contains 13 residues.

This chain connects TRBV7-6 to TRBJ2-1; D possibly corresponds to TRBD2 (6 bases). V was shortened by 4 bases and J by 0 bases, with 19 bases between the two germline ends. The CDR3 length is 18 residues. In germline, CDR1 is SGHVS, CDR2 FNYEAQ. DNA of the CDR3: TGTGCCAGCAGCTCCGCCAAGGGCGGGGTGAGCTCCTACAATGAGCAGTTCTTC. Translating it yields CASSSAKGGVSSYNEQFF.

J is TRBJ2-5 and V is TRBV4-3; maybe TRBD2 (6 bases). The germline V gene encodes CDR1 LGHNA and CDR2 YSLEER. Trimming took off 0 bases at V and 6 bases at J, with 20 bases between the two ends. There are 17 residues in the CDR3. The CDR3 loop is CASSQERLGGERKTQYF. CDR3 nucleotides: TGCGCCAGCAGCCAAGAGAGACTAGGCGGAGAGCGAAAGACCCAGTACTTC.

The V call is TRBV11-2, the J call TRBJ2-7; the match to TRBD2 covers 10 bases. Germline CDR1 is SGHAT and CDR2 is FQNNGV. Trimming removed 6 bases from V and 3 bases from J; junction bases left unmatched: 8. The length of the CDR3 is 15 residues. This CDR3 reads CASRFIAGGYYEQYF. CDR3 in DNA: TGTGCCAGCAGATTCATAGCGGGGGGCTACTACGAGCAGTACTTC.

The chain employs TRBV5-1 and TRBJ2-7, with D possibly being TRBD1 or TRBD2 (6 bases each). The V and J ends lost 0 bases and 2 bases respectively, with 12 bases between them. This CDR3 contains 15 residues. Germline V CDR1 and CDR2: SGHRS, YFSETQ. CDR3 sequence: CASSLEWGATYEQYF. The CDR3 DNA reads TGCGCCAGCAGCTTGGAGTGGGGGGCTACCTACGAGCAGTACTTC.

The chain carries TRBV9 and TRBJ2-7; 7 bases agree with TRBD1. Germline CDR1 SGDLS, CDR2 YYNGEE. The CDR3 contains 16 residues. After removal of 4 bases from V and 4 bases from J, the junction contained 14 bases not matched to a gene. The CDR3 region has the DNA TGTGCCAGCAGCCCAGGACAGGCCCAGGGATCATACGAGCAGTACTTC. It translates to CASSPGQAQGSYEQYF.

J is TRBJ2-7 and V is TRBV5-4; D is unresolved. With 2 bases removed from V and 1 base from J, the gap between germline ends came to 7 bases. The CDR3 is 13 amino acids. Per the germline V gene, CDR1 is SGHNT and CDR2 is YYREEE (reference sequence). In DNA form, the CDR3 reads TGTGCCAGCAGCTTTTCGGTGTCCTACGAGCAGTACTTC. This encodes CASSFSVSYEQYF.

The chain joins TRBV2 to TRBJ1-1; a weak D match, TRBD1 (5 bases). V lost 8 bases, J lost 4 bases, and 11 bases lay in between. The CDR3 has 12 residues. Germline V gene lookup returns CDR1 SNHLY and CDR2 FYNNEI. The CDR3 DNA is TGTGCCAGCGGGCCCGGGGGCACTGAAGCTTTCTTT. It encodes CASGPGGTEAFF.

This clone has just one count. The rearrangement joins TRBV29-1 to TRBJ2-1; 7 nucleotides agree with TRBD2. Germline V CDR1 and CDR2: SQVTM, ANQGSEA. The CDR3 contains 14 residues. V trimming: 7 bases; J trimming: 7 bases; junction bases outside the gene matches: 13. The CDR3 loop is CSARRLAEGNEQFF. The CDR3 nucleotides read TGCAGCGCCCGGCGCCTAGCGGAGGGGAATGAGCAGTTCTTC.

The CDR3 DNA follows: TGTGCCAGCAGCTTAGTCTTGACTGCAACTAATGAAAAACTGTTTTTT. This encodes CASSLVLTATNEKLFF. This chain links TRBV7-9 with TRBJ1-4; D unresolved. Germline-derived CDR1 and CDR2 are SEHNR and FQNEAQ (reference sequence). V dropped 1 base and J dropped 0 bases, with 9 bases sitting between them. This CDR3 contains 16 residues.

The chain uses TRBV11-2 and TRBJ2-7; 7 bases agree with TRBD2. V dropped 10 bases and J dropped 2; count of bases not matched to a gene: 8. CDR3 length: 13 amino acids. Germline V lookup: CDR1 SGHAT, CDR2 FQNNGV. The CDR3 loop is CAISVGRAYEQYF. The DNA for the CDR3 is TGTGCCATCTCCGTGGGGAGGGCCTACGAGCAGTACTTC.

The rearrangement uses TRBV29-1 and TRBJ2-7; D unclear. The CDR3 is 12 residues long. V lost 0 bases and J lost 2, with 5 bases in between. The V gene's germline CDR1 is SQVTM and CDR2 ANQGSEA. CDR3 sequence (DNA): TGCAGCGTTGAAGAGGCCACCTACGAGCAGTACTTC. It encodes CSVEEATYEQYF.

This clone appeared a few times. The gene calls are TRBV6-1 and TRBJ2-7; D is possibly TRBD1 or TRBD2 (6 bases each). V was trimmed by 2 bases and J by 3 bases, leaving 14 bases between them. The CDR3 extends over 15 amino acids. Looked up from germline, CDR1 is MNHNS and CDR2 is SASEGT. The CDR3 sequence: CASSEIWGAGYEQYF. In nucleotides, the CDR3 is TGTGCCAGCAGTGAAATTTGGGGGGCAGGCTACGAGCAGTACTTC.

This clone has a handful of counts. This sequence joins TRBV10-3 and TRBJ2-1; D is ambiguous. The CDR3 spans 13 residues. CDR1 ENHRY and CDR2 SYGVKD come from the germline V gene. Trimming stripped 6 bases from V and 0 bases from J, with 6 bases between. The CDR3: CAISASSYNEQFF. CDR3 nucleotides: TGTGCCATCAGCGCGAGCTCCTACAATGAGCAGTTCTTC.

The V and J genes are TRBV5-1 and TRBJ2-3, with TRBD2 matching 12 bases. The CDR3 covers 19 residues. Trimming removed 3 bases from V and 0 bases from J; junction bases left unmatched: 11. Germline lookup yields CDR1 SGHRS and CDR2 YFSETQ. In DNA, the CDR3 is TGCGCCAGCAGCTCCGAACTAGCGGGGGGCCCCTTTAGCACAGATACGCAGTATTTT. This translates into CASSSELAGGPFSTDTQYF.

The CDR3 region has the DNA TGTGCCAGCAGCAATACTAGCGGTCCTTCCTACGAGCAGTACTTC. The encoded protein is CASSNTSGPSYEQYF. The chain links TRBV13 to TRBJ2-7, with 8 bases that match TRBD2. The trim removed 5 bases at V and 1 base at J, leaving 7 bases unmatched. The CDR3 covers 15 residues. The germline V gene encodes CDR1 PRHDT and CDR2 FYEKMQ (reference sequence).

The chain is built from TRBV13 and TRBJ2-1; 7 positions agree with TRBD2. CDR1 and CDR2 from the germline V gene are PRHDT and FYEKMQ (reference sequence). V lost 7 bases to trimming and J lost 0 bases; unmatched junction nucleotides: 12. CDR3 length: 17 residues. The CDR3 nucleotides read TGTGCCAGCAATACAAACCAGCGGGGAAGCTCCTACAATGAGCAGTTCTTC. Amino acid sequence: CASNTNQRGSSYNEQFF.

The chain recombines TRBV5-1 with TRBJ2-1, with TRBD1 matching over 7 bases. The junction had 4 bases not matched to a gene; V was cut back by 4 bases and J by 3 bases. From germline, CDR1 is SGHRS and CDR2 YFSETQ. This CDR3 region has 14 residues. The DNA of the CDR3 is TGCGCCAGCAGCCTTGGGACAGACTACAATGAGCAGTTCTTC. Translating it yields CASSLGTDYNEQFF.

V and J are TRBV11-2 and TRBJ2-3, with TRBD2 matching 11 bases. The CDR3 is made up of 16 amino acids. CDR1 is SGHAT, CDR2 FQNNGV, per germline. V shed 5 bases and J 0 bases; nucleotides not matched to a gene: 4. DNA for the CDR3: TGTGCCAGCAGCCTTTGGACTAGCGGGAGCACAGATACGCAGTATTTT. It is translated as CASSLWTSGSTDTQYF. Variable domain in full (rest from reference TRBV11-2 and TRBJ2-3): EAGVAQSPRYKIIEKRQSVAFWCNPISGHATLYWYQQILGQGPKLLIQFQNNGVVDDSQLPKDRFSAERLKGVDSTLKIQPAKLEDSAVYLCASSLWTSGSTDTQYFGPGTRLTVL.

The chain carries TRBV5-1 and TRBJ1-2, with 7 positions matching TRBD1. The junction had 6 bases not matched to a gene; V was cut back by 0 bases and J by 4 bases. Germline V gene lookup returns CDR1 SGHRS and CDR2 YFSETQ. The CDR3 covers 15 residues. CDR3 nucleotides: TGCGCCAGCAGCTTGGAATGGACAGGCTTCTATGGCTACACCTTC. As protein: CASSLEWTGFYGYTF.

V and J are TRBV9 and TRBJ2-5, with no clear D. With 0 bases removed from V and 4 bases from J, the gap between germline ends came to 10 bases. Per the germline V gene, CDR1 is SGDLS and CDR2 is YYNGEE. CDR3 length: 14 residues. The CDR3 DNA reads as TGTGCCAGCAGCGTAGATGGGCAGCTAGAGACCCAGTACTTC. Its protein product is CASSVDGQLETQYF.

This sequence joins TRBV27 and TRBJ2-3; 7 bases are shared with TRBD2. Germline-derived CDR1 and CDR2 are MNHEY and SMNVEV (reference sequence). This CDR3 comprises 17 residues. Losses at the gene ends were 1 base for V and 1 base for J; bases not matched to a gene: 8. CDR3 DNA sequence: TGTGCCAGCAGTTTATTAGGGAGGGGATGGGGCACAGATACGCAGTATTTT. The encoded protein is CASSLLGRGWGTDTQYF.

The V gene is TRBV7-8, the J gene TRBJ2-5; D unclear. V lost 5 bases and J 9 bases, leaving 19 bases between the germline ends. The CDR3 sequence is 14 residues long. Germline V lookup: CDR1 SGHVS, CDR2 FQNEAQ. CDR3 residues: CASSPPEIKRPQYF. The CDR3 DNA is TGTGCCAGCAGCCCACCCGAGATAAAGAGACCCCAGTACTTC. The entire variable domain, with the rest obtained from reference TRBV7-8 and TRBJ2-5, is as follows: GAGVSQSPRYKVAKRGQDVALRCDPISGHVSLFWYQQALGQGPEFLTYFQNEAQLDKSGLPSDRFFAERPEGSVSTLKIQRTQQEDSAVYLCASSPPEIKRPQYFGPGTRLLVL.

V usage is TRBV10-2 and J usage is TRBJ1-1; TRBD1 might be the D (5 bases). CDR1 is WSHSY and CDR2 is SAAADI in the germline V gene. V was cut by 0 bases and J by 2 bases, with 16 bases left in between. This CDR3 spans 17 amino acids. The CDR3 DNA reads TGCGCCAGCAGTGAGTCGATAGGGGTTACGGTAAACACTGAAGCTTTCTTT. It specifies CASSESIGVTVNTEAFF.

This chain joins TRBV4-3 and TRBJ2-2, with a weak D call TRBD2 (5 bases). In germline, CDR1 is LGHNA, CDR2 YSLEER. The CDR3 extends over 17 amino acids. V shed 0 bases and J shed 5 bases, with 16 bases lying between them. The CDR3 here is CASSQDPGYPGTGELFF. The CDR3 region has the DNA TGCGCCAGCAGCCAAGATCCGGGGTACCCGGGAACCGGGGAGCTGTTTTTT.